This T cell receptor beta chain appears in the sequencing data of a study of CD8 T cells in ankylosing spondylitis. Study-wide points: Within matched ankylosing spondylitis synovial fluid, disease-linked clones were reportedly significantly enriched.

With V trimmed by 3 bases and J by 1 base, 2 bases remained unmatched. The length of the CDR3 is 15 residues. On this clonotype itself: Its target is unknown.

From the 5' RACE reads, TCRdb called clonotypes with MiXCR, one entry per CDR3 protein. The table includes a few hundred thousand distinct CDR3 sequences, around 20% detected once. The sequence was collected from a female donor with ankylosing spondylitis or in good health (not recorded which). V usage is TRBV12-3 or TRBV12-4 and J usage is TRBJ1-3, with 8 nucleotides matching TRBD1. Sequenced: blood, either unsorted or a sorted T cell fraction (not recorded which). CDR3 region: CASSLDRVSGNTIYF. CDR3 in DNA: TGTGCCAGCAGTTTGGACAGGGTGTCTGGAAACACCATATATTTT.